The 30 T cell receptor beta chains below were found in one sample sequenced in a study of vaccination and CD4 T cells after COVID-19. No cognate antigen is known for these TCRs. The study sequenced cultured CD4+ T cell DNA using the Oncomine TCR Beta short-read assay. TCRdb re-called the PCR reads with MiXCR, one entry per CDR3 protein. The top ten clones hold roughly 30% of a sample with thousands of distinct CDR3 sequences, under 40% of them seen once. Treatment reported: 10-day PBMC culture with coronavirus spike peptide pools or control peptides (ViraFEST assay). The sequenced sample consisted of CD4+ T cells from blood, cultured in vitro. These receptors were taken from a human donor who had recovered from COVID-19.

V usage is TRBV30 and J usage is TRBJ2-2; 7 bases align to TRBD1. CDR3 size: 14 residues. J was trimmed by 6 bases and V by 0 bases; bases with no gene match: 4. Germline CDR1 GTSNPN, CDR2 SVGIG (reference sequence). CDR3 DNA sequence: TGTGCCTGGAGTGTACACAGGGGTGCCGGGGAGCTGTTTTTT. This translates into CAWSVHRGAGELFF.

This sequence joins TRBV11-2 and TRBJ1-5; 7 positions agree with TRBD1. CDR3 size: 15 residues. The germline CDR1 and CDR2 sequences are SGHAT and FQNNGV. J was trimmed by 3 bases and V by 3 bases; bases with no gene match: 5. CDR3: CASSFRQGDNQPQHF. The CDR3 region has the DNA TGTGCCAGCAGCTTCCGGCAGGGGGACAATCAGCCCCAGCATTTT.

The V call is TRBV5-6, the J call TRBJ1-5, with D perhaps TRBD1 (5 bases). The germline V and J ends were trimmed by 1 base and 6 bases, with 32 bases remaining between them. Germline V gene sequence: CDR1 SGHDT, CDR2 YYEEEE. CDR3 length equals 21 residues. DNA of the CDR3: TGTGCCAGCAGCTTGTACAGCGTCTGGGGGTCGACGGGCGCGGTCTCTCAGCCCCAGCATTTT. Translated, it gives CASSLYSVWGSTGAVSQPQHF.

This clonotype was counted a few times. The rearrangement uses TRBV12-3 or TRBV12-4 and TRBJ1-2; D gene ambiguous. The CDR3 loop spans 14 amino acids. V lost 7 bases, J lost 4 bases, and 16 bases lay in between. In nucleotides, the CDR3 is TGTGCCAGCACCTTACGTCCAGGAAGCTATGGCTACACCTTC. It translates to CASTLRPGSYGYTF.

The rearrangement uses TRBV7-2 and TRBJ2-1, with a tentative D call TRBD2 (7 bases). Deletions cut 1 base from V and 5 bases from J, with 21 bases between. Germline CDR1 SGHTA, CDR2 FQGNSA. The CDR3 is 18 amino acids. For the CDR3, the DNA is TGTGCCAGCAGCTTAGACTCCGGTGGCGGGGGCCGTGACAATGAGCAGTTCTTC. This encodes CASSLDSGGGGRDNEQFF.

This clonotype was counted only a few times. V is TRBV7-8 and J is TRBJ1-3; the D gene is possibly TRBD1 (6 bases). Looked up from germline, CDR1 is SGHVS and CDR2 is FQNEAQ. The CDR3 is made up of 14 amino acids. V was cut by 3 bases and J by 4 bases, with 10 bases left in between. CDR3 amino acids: CASSFTGYGNTIYF. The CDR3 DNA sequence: TGTGCCAGCAGCTTCACAGGGTACGGAAACACCATATATTTT.

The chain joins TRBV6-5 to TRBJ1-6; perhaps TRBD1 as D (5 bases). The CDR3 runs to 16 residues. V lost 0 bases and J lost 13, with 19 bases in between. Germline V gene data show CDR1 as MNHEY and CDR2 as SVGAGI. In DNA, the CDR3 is TGTGCCAGCAGTTACTCGAAGACGGTCATGGAGGGGCCCCTCCACTTT. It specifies CASSYSKTVMEGPLHF.

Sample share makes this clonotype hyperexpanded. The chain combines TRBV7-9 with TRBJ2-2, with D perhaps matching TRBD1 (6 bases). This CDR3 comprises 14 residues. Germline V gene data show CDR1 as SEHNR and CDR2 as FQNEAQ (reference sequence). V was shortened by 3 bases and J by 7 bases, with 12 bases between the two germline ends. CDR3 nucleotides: TGTGCCAGCAGCTTTACAGGGTTAGGCGGGGAGCTGTTTTTT. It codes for CASSFTGLGGELFF.

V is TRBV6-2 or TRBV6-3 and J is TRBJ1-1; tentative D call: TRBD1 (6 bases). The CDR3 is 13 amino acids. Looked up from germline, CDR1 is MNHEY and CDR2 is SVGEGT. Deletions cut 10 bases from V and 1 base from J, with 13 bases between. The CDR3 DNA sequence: TGTGCCACTAGTGGACAGTCGAACACTGAAGCTTTCTTT. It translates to CATSGQSNTEAFF.

The CDR3 sequence: CSARNPGTGMNEQFF. The DNA of the CDR3 is TGCAGTGCTAGAAACCCCGGGACAGGGATGAATGAGCAGTTCTTC. This rearrangement joins TRBV20-1 to TRBJ2-1; TRBD1 matches 9 bases. With V trimmed by 2 bases and J by 7 bases, 9 bases remained unmatched. CDR3 length: 15 amino acids. Looked up from germline, CDR1 is DFQATT and CDR2 is SNEGSKA (reference sequence).

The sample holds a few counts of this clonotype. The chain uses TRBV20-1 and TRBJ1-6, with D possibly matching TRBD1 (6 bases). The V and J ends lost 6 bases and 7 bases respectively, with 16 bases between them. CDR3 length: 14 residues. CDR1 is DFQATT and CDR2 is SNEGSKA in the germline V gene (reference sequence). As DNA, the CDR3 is TGCAGTGCACCCATAGGACAGTTAAATTCACCCCTCCACTTT. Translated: CSAPIGQLNSPLHF.

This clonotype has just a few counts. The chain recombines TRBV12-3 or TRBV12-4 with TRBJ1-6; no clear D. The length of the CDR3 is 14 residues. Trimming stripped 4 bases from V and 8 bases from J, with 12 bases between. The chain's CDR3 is CASSSLSGDSPLHF. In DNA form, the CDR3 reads TGTGCCAGCAGTTCACTGAGCGGCGATTCACCCCTCCACTTT.

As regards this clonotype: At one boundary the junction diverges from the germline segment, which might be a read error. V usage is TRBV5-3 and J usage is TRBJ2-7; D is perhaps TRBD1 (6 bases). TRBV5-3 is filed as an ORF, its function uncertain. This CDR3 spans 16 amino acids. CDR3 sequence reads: CASSLPGSRGPYEQYF. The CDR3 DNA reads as TGTGCCAGCAGCTTGCCGGGCTCCAGGGGCCCCTACGAGCAGTACTTC.

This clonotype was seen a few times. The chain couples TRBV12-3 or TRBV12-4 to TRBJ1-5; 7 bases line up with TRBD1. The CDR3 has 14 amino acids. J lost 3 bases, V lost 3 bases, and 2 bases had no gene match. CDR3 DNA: TGTGCCAGCAGTTTGACAGGGCCCAATCAGCCCCAGCATTTT. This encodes CASSLTGPNQPQHF.

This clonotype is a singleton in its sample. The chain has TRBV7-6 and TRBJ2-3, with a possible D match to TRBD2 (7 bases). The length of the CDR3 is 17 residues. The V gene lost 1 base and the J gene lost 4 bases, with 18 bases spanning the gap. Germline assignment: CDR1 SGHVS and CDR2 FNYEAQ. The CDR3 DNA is TGTGCCAGCAGCTTAGGACTGGGGGGCGGGGGCCCAGATACGCAGTATTTT. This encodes CASSLGLGGGGPDTQYF. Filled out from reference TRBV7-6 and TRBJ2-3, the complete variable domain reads GAGVSQSPRYKVTKRGQDVALRCDPISGHVSLYWYRQALGQGPEFLTYFNYEAQQDKSGLPNDRFSAERPEGSISTLTIQRTEQRDSAMYRCASSLGLGGGGPDTQYFGPGTRLTVL.

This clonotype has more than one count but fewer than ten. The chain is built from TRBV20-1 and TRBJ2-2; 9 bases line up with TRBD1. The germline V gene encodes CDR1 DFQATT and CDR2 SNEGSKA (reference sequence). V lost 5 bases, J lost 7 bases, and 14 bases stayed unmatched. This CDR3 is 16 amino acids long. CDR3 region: CSARRDREGLHGELFF. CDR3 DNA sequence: TGCAGTGCTCGCCGGGACAGGGAGGGTCTACACGGGGAGCTGTTTTTT.

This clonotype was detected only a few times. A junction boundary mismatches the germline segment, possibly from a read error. The CDR3 bases are TGTGCCAGCACCTTACAGGGGCCGCAGTACTTC. This gives the protein CASTLQGPQYF. The gene calls are TRBV7-9 and TRBJ2-7; the match to TRBD1 covers 7 bases. Germline CDR1 reads SEHNR; CDR2 reads FQNEAQ (reference sequence). The CDR3 length is 11 residues.

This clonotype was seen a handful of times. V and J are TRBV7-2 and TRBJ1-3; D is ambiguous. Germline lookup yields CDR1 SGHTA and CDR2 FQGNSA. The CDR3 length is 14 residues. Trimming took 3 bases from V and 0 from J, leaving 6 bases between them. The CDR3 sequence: CASSFWSSGNTIYF. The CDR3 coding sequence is TGTGCCAGCAGCTTTTGGAGCTCTGGAAACACCATATATTTT.

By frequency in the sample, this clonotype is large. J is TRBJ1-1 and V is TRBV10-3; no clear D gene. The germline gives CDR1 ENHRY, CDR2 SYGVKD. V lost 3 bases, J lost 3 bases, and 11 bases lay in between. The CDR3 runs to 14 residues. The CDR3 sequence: CAISDKGSDTEAFF. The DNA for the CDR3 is TGTGCCATCAGTGACAAGGGTTCTGACACTGAAGCTTTCTTT.

The CDR3 here is CASNGRNQPQHF. As DNA, the CDR3 is TGTGCCAGCAATGGGCGGAATCAGCCCCAGCATTTT. This sequence joins TRBV6-1 and TRBJ1-5; D not resolved. V was trimmed by 7 bases and J by 4 bases, leaving 8 bases between them. CDR3 length: 12 residues. The V gene's germline CDR1 is MNHNS and CDR2 SASEGT.

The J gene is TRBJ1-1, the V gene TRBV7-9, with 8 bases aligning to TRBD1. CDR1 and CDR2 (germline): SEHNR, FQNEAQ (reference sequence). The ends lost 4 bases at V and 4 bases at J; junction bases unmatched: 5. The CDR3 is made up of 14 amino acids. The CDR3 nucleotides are TGTGCCAGCAGCTCACGCACAGGGGGCACTGAAGCTTTCTTT. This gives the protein CASSSRTGGTEAFF.

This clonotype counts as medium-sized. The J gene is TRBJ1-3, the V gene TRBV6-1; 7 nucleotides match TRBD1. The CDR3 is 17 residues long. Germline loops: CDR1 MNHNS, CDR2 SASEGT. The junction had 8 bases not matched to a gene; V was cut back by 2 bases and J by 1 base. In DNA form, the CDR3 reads TGTGCCAGCAGTGAAATTTCAGGGGGGACATCTGGAAACACCATATATTTT. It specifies CASSEISGGTSGNTIYF.

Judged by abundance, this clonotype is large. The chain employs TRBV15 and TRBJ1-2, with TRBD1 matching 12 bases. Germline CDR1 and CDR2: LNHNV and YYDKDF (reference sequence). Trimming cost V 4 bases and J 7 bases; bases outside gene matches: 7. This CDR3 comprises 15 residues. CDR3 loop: CATSTPGQGARGYTF. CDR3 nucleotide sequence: TGTGCCACCAGCACTCCGGGACAGGGGGCGCGTGGCTACACCTTC.

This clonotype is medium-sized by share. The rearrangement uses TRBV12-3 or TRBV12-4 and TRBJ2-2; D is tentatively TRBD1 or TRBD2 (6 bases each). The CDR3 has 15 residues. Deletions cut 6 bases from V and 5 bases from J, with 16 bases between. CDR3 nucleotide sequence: TGTGCCAGCAGACGCTCGGGGGCAAGGACCGGGGAGCTGTTTTTT. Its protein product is CASRRSGARTGELFF.

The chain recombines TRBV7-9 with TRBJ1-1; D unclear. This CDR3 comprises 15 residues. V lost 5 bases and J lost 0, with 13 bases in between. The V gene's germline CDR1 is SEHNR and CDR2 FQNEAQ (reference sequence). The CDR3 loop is CASSLLGGVNTEAFF. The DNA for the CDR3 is TGTGCCAGCAGCCTACTCGGCGGAGTGAACACTGAAGCTTTCTTT.

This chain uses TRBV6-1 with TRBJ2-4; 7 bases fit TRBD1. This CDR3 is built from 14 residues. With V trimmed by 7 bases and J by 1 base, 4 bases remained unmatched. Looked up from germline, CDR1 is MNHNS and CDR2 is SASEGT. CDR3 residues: CASTATGAKNIQYF. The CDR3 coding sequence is TGTGCCAGCACCGCGACAGGGGCCAAAAACATTCAGTACTTC.

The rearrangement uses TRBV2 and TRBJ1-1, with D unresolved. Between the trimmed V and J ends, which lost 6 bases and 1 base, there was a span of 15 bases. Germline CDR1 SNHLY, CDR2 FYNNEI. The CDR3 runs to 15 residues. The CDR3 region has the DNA TGTGCCAGCAGGGCCCTGGACCAGAAGAACACTGAAGCTTTCTTT. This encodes CASRALDQKNTEAFF.

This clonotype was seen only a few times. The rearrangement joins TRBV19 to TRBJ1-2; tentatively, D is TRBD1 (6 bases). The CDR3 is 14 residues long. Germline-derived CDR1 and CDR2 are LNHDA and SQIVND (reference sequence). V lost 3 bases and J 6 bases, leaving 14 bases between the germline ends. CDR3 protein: CASSIRTEVDGYTF. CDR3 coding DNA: TGTGCCAGTAGTATCCGGACAGAGGTCGATGGCTACACCTTC.

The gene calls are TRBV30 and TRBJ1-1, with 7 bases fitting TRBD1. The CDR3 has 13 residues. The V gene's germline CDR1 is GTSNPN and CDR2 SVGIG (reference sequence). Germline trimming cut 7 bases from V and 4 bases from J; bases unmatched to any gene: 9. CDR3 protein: CASTTGEITEAFF. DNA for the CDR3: TGTGCCTCCACCACAGGGGAGATCACTGAAGCTTTCTTT.

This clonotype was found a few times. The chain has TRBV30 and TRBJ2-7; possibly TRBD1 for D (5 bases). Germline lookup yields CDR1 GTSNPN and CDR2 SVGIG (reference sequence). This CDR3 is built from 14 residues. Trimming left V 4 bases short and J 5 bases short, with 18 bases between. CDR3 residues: CAWTLGQGSNEQYF. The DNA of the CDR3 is TGTGCCTGGACGTTGGGGCAGGGTAGCAACGAGCAGTACTTC.